Below, one T cell receptor beta chain is given with its context. Documented time point: patch test 3, about 24 weeks after DPC sensitization. Noted treatment: therapeutic diphenylcyclopropenone sensitization with weekly scalp DPC. Total RNA was isolated from whole blood that had not been fractionated. These data belong to a study of human T cells and chemical hapten exposure. The CDR3 contains 13 residues. V was cut by 0 bases and J by 9 bases, with 14 bases left in between. The germline V gene encodes CDR1 SQVTM and CDR2 ANQGSEA. One entry per CDR3 protein, called by TCRdb with MiXCR from the RACE reads. The table records just under 40,000 distinct CDR3 sequences, roughly 12% of them present only once.

This TCR came from a woman between 40 and 55 years old with alopecia areata. Some clones in this sample may be carry-over from other donors' samples. The gene calls are TRBV29-1 and TRBJ1-2; tentatively, D is TRBD1 (6 bases). The material sequenced was whole blood, taken in connection with sensitization to the hapten diphenylcyclopropenone (DPC). The CDR3 protein is CSVEEQGSMRYTF. CDR3 nucleotides: TGCAGCGTTGAAGAACAGGGTAGTATGCGCTACACCTTC.